What follows are 20 T cell receptor beta chains derived from one specimen sequenced in a study of blood T cells in healthy people across ages. Alongside a J-beta primer mix, a sample-barcoded 5' primer served in a second PCR lasting about 7 to 12 cycles. TCRdb re-called the 5' RACE reads through MiXCR, storing one row per CDR3 protein. The sample records about 1.4 million distinct CDR3 sequences, approximately 63% being singletons. Specimen: blood. These receptors originate from a man aged 18 to 30 in good health.

In its sample, this clonotype was seen a few times. This rearrangement joins TRBV6-5 to TRBJ1-1, with TRBD1 matching 7 bases. The V gene end was trimmed by 5 bases and the J gene end by 5 bases; junction bases not matched to a gene: 5. CDR3 length: 13 amino acids. The germline gives CDR1 MNHEY, CDR2 SVGAGI. CDR3 residues: CASSTGARTEAFF. In DNA form, the CDR3 reads TGTGCCAGCAGTACAGGGGCGAGAACTGAAGCTTTCTTT.

This clonotype was recorded once. The V gene is TRBV5-6, the J gene TRBJ2-6; no firm D call. The V end was cut by 1 base, the J end by 0 bases, with 11 bases between. Germline loops: CDR1 SGHDT, CDR2 YYEEEE. The CDR3 covers 17 residues. CDR3 in DNA: TGTGCCAGCAGCTTGCAATCGGCCAACTCTGGGGCCAACGTCCTGACTTTC. Amino acids: CASSLQSANSGANVLTF.

J is TRBJ2-4 and V is TRBV4-2; 10 bases fit TRBD2. The J call may be mistaken, given a closer DNA end match to TRBJ2-7. Germline V CDR1 and CDR2: LGHNA, YNFKEQ. The CDR3 is 14 residues long. The CDR3 nucleotides are TGTGCCAGCAGCCCTAGCGGGAGCGCATACGAGCAGTACGTC. It codes for CASSPSGSAYEQYV.

The chain is built from TRBV20-1 and TRBJ2-1, with D perhaps TRBD1 (5 bases). CDR3 length: 12 amino acids. The V and J ends lost 5 bases and 13 bases respectively, with 18 bases between them. The germline CDR1 and CDR2 sequences are DFQATT and SNEGSKA (reference sequence). The CDR3 region is CSAQGPEETQFF. The DNA for the CDR3 is TGCAGTGCTCAGGGCCCCGAGGAGACCCAGTTCTTC.

The V call is TRBV6-6, the J call TRBJ1-4, with D tentatively TRBD1 (5 bases). There are 15 residues in the CDR3. V lost 0 bases and J lost 4, with 9 bases in between. Germline V gene lookup returns CDR1 MNHNY and CDR2 SVGAGI (reference sequence). The CDR3 sequence: CASSYSDRYNEKLFF. In DNA, the CDR3 is TGTGCCAGCAGTTACTCAGACAGATATAATGAAAAACTGTTTTTT.

The CDR3, as DNA: TGTGCCAGCTCACCAGGAAAACCCTACTTTTACGAGCAGTACTTC. This sequence encodes CASSPGKPYFYEQYF. The chain carries TRBV18 and TRBJ2-7; the D is unclear. Germline V lookup: CDR1 KGHSH, CDR2 LQKENI. Trimming took 2 bases from V and 4 from J, leaving 15 bases between them. CDR3 length: 15 amino acids.

The chain employs TRBV4-1 and TRBJ2-1; TRBD2 matches at 10 bases. TRBJ2-7 matches the DNA end more closely, so the J call is doubtful. Germline V gene data show CDR1 as MGHRA and CDR2 as YSYEKL. The CDR3 is 17 amino acids. CDR3 protein: CASSQVTLAGEDNEQYF. The CDR3 DNA sequence: TGCGCCAGCAGCCAAGTGACCCTAGCGGGAGAGGACAATGAGCAGTACTTC.

This clonotype was detected once. V usage is TRBV28 and J usage is TRBJ1-5; 10 nucleotides match TRBD1. The V gene's germline CDR1 is MDHEN and CDR2 SYDVKM. CDR3 length equals 15 residues. The junction had 7 bases not matched to a gene; V was cut back by 5 bases and J by 6 bases. CDR3 residues: CASSLGGQGTQPQHF. For the CDR3, the DNA is TGTGCCAGCAGTCTAGGGGGACAGGGGACTCAGCCCCAGCATTTT.

The genes are TRBV15 and TRBJ2-1, with TRBD2 matching over 9 bases. This CDR3 contains 17 residues. Germline V gene data show CDR1 as LNHNV and CDR2 as YYDKDF (reference sequence). The trim removed 3 bases at V and 8 bases at J, leaving 14 bases unmatched. The DNA for the CDR3 is TGTGCCACCAGCAGGGGCTTGCGGGAGGGCCAGTATCATGAGCAGTTCTTC. Residues: CATSRGLREGQYHEQFF.

V is TRBV7-2 and J is TRBJ2-5; 10 bases are shared with TRBD2. This CDR3 comprises 16 residues. Germline V lookup: CDR1 SGHTA, CDR2 FQGNSA. V lost 5 bases, J lost 4 bases, and 10 bases stayed unmatched. CDR3 DNA: TGTGCCAGCAGCAAGGGACTAGCGTTGGGTGGAGAGACCCAGTACTTC. Translation gives CASSKGLALGGETQYF.

The chain employs TRBV3-1 and TRBJ2-7; D uncertain. Germline lookup yields CDR1 LGHDT and CDR2 YNNKEL (reference sequence). V was clipped by 5 bases and J by 0 bases, with 11 bases between them. The CDR3 is made up of 14 amino acids. The CDR3 DNA reads as TGTGCCAGCAGCGCAACCCCCGCCTCCTACGAGCAGTACTTC. It translates to CASSATPASYEQYF.

The chain uses TRBV11-2 and TRBJ2-1; D gene ambiguous. The CDR3 loop spans 15 amino acids. The germline CDR1 and CDR2 sequences are SGHAT and FQNNGV. Trimming pared 4 bases from V and 8 bases from J, leaving 18 bases between. The CDR3 sequence: CASSSSLGMAHEQFF. CDR3 bases: TGTGCCAGCAGCTCTAGTCTAGGAATGGCACATGAGCAGTTCTTC.

The chain has TRBV12-3 or TRBV12-4 and TRBJ2-5; 7 bases match TRBD1. Unmatched junction bases numbered 7, after V lost 6 bases and J lost 3 bases. The CDR3 totals 14 residues. The CDR3, as DNA: TGTGCCAGCAGCCCGGGACAGACCAAAGAGACCCAGTACTTC. Its protein is CASSPGQTKETQYF.

The chain joins TRBV20-1 to TRBJ2-3, with 15 bases aligning to TRBD2. Trimming at V came to 0 bases and at J to 8 bases, leaving 9 bases not matched to a gene. Germline V gene lookup returns CDR1 DFQATT and CDR2 SNEGSKA (reference sequence). The CDR3 runs 17 residues. Here the CDR3 DNA reads TGCAGTGCTAGAGATCCCCGGACTAGCGGGAGGGCTGGTACGCAGTATTTT. As protein: CSARDPRTSGRAGTQYF.

CDR3 in DNA: TGTGCCAGCAGGGCCGGGGGGGTACGAAACGAGCAGTACTTC. Protein product: CASRAGGVRNEQYF. V is TRBV7-9 and J is TRBJ2-7; TRBD2 agrees at 8 bases. V was clipped by 6 bases and J by 5 bases; unmatched bases: 9. CDR1 and CDR2 from the germline V gene are SEHNR and FQNEAQ (reference sequence). This CDR3 region has 14 residues. The whole variable domain, remainder taken from reference TRBV7-9 and TRBJ2-7, is DTGVSQNPRHKITKRGQNVTFRCDPISEHNRLYWYRQTLGQGPEFLTYFQNEAQLEKSRLLSDRFSAERPKGSFSTLEIQRTEQGDSAMYLCASRAGGVRNEQYFGPGTRLTVT.

This chain joins TRBV20-1 and TRBJ2-1; D may be TRBD1 or TRBD2 (7 bases each). V was cut by 5 bases and J by 6 bases, with 17 bases left in between. CDR1 and CDR2 from the germline V gene are DFQATT and SNEGSKA (reference sequence). CDR3 length equals 14 residues. In nucleotides, the CDR3 is TGCAGTGCTCCAAACCAGGGGGGGCGCAATGAGCAGTTCTTC. Translated: CSAPNQGGRNEQFF.

The V and J genes are TRBV7-2 and TRBJ2-7, with TRBD1 identical over 8 bases. This CDR3 is built from 15 residues. CDR1 SGHTA and CDR2 FQGNSA come from the germline V gene. V dropped 5 bases and J dropped 7; count of bases not matched to a gene: 13. The CDR3 is CASSPRTGLTGEQYF. Here the CDR3 DNA reads TGTGCCAGCAGCCCCCGGACAGGGTTAACCGGGGAGCAGTACTTC.

The chain uses TRBV20-1 and TRBJ2-7; TRBD1 or TRBD2 may be the D gene (5 bases each). Germline V lookup: CDR1 DFQATT, CDR2 SNEGSKA (reference sequence). V was shortened by 3 bases and J by 8 bases, with 14 bases between the two germline ends. The CDR3 spans 12 residues. In DNA, the CDR3 is TGCAGTGCTAGCCCCGGGACGGTCAAGCAGTACTTC. Translated, it gives CSASPGTVKQYF.

V gene TRBV6-6 combines with J gene TRBJ2-7; 9 bases line up with TRBD2. This CDR3 has 15 amino acids. Germline values: CDR1 MNHNY, CDR2 SVGAGI (reference sequence). Trimming took 5 bases from V and 3 from J; bases not matched to a gene: 8. The CDR3 loop reads CASSSRASGVYEQYF. The DNA for the CDR3 is TGTGCCAGCAGTAGTCGAGCTAGCGGGGTCTACGAGCAGTACTTC.

The chain employs TRBV4-1 and TRBJ2-1; 8 bases fit TRBD2. The CDR3 is made up of 15 amino acids. V lost 3 bases, J lost 6 bases, and 7 bases stayed unmatched. Per germline, CDR1 MGHRA and CDR2 YSYEKL. CDR3 nucleotides: TGCGCCAGCAGCCAGAGCGGGGGAGTTAGCAATGAGCAGTTCTTC. It encodes CASSQSGGVSNEQFF.